The 24 T cell receptor beta chains below were found in one sample sequenced in a study of T cell changes during pregnancy in multiple sclerosis. Produced via immunoSEQ multiplex PCR; TCRdb's table is partial and in-frame only. The sample includes 80,000 to 130,000 clones, just over 90% of them seen just once. The material was peripheral blood, obtained in the second trimester of pregnancy. The receptors here all came from a female donor with multiple sclerosis, enrolled in a pregnancy study.

This clone was found a few times. This rearrangement joins TRBV5-4 to TRBJ1-1; D might be TRBD1 (6 bases). Per germline, CDR1 SGHNT and CDR2 YYREEE (reference sequence). With 2 bases removed from V and 6 bases from J, the gap between germline ends came to 14 bases. CDR3 length equals 14 residues. The CDR3 region has the DNA TGTGCCAGCAGCTTCGGACAGATGGCATCTGAAGCTTTCTTT. Translated, it gives CASSFGQMASEAFF. Full variable domain (outside the CDR3, taken from reference TRBV5-4 and TRBJ1-1): ETGVTQSPTHLIKTRGQQVTLRCSSQSGHNTVSWYQQALGQGPQFIFQYYREEENGRGNFPPRFSGLQFPNYSSELNVNALELDDSALYLCASSFGQMASEAFFGQGTRLTVV.

The chain carries TRBV7-9 and TRBJ2-5; D remains ambiguous. V lost 1 base and J 4 bases, leaving 10 bases between the germline ends. Germline V gives CDR1 SEHNR, CDR2 FQNEAQ (reference sequence). The CDR3 loop spans 14 amino acids. CDR3 coding DNA: TGTGCCAGCAGCTTAGTTGGGCTCGGAGAGACCCAGTACTTC. Translation gives CASSLVGLGETQYF.

The V call is TRBV4-1, the J call TRBJ2-7, with 10 bases fitting TRBD2. V shed 3 bases and J 2 bases; nucleotides not matched to a gene: 19. Germline V gene lookup returns CDR1 MGHRA and CDR2 YSYEKL. This CDR3 spans 20 amino acids. For the CDR3, the DNA is TGCGCCAGCAGCCACCCCTTACAGGGGCTAGCGGGAGTTAGGGCCTACGAGCAGTACTTC. This codes for CASSHPLQGLAGVRAYEQYF.

The V gene is TRBV11-2, the J gene TRBJ2-5, with 10 bases aligning to TRBD2. CDR1 is SGHAT, CDR2 FQNNGV, per germline. The CDR3 is made up of 16 amino acids. With V trimmed by 3 bases and J by 6 bases, 10 bases remained unmatched. CDR3 sequence: CASSLLSGGNGKTQYF. The CDR3 DNA reads as TGTGCCAGCAGCTTGCTTAGCGGGGGGAATGGAAAGACCCAGTACTTC.

The CDR3 loop reads CASSSGPNGETQYF. DNA of the CDR3: TGTGCCAGCAGCTCTGGCCCGAACGGGGAGACCCAGTACTTC. The V call is TRBV7-2, the J call TRBJ2-5; no reliable D call. The germline V gene has CDR1 SGHTA and CDR2 FQGNSA. V lost 4 bases and J lost 5, with 14 bases in between. The CDR3 consists of 14 residues.

V gene TRBV4-1 combines with J gene TRBJ1-5; 7 bases align to TRBD1. Germline CDR1 MGHRA, CDR2 YSYEKL. With V trimmed by 1 base and J by 4 bases, 4 bases remained unmatched. This CDR3 has 15 amino acids. The CDR3 DNA reads as TGCGCCAGCAGCCAAGGAGGGACAGCGAATCAGCCCCAGCATTTT. Its protein product is CASSQGGTANQPQHF.

The chain employs TRBV5-6 and TRBJ2-7; D may be TRBD1 (5 bases). The V end lost 5 bases, the J end lost 3 bases, and 9 bases lay between the germline ends. Germline CDR1 reads SGHDT; CDR2 reads YYEEEE. CDR3 length: 12 amino acids. The CDR3 region is CASSRQYYEQYF. DNA for the CDR3: TGTGCCAGCAGTAGACAGTACTACGAGCAGTACTTC.

The rearrangement joins TRBV7-9 to TRBJ1-1; D remains ambiguous. There are 14 residues in the CDR3. CDR1 and CDR2 (germline): SEHNR, FQNEAQ (reference sequence). V shed 7 bases and J shed 3 bases, with 15 bases lying between them. The CDR3 protein is CASTFPPGDTEAFF. In nucleotides, the CDR3 is TGTGCCAGCACCTTCCCCCCCGGGGACACTGAAGCTTTCTTT. The whole variable domain, filled in from reference TRBV7-9 and TRBJ1-1, reads DTGVSQNPRHKITKRGQNVTFRCDPISEHNRLYWYRQTLGQGPEFLTYFQNEAQLEKSRLLSDRFSAERPKGSFSTLEIQRTEQGDSAMYLCASTFPPGDTEAFFGQGTRLTVV.

The chain has TRBV19 and TRBJ2-7; D uncertain. The CDR3 totals 17 residues. Germline CDR1 and CDR2: LNHDA and SQIVND (reference sequence). V dropped 3 bases and J dropped 3 bases, with 21 bases sitting between them. The CDR3 reads CASSISDTHRGNYEQYF. DNA for the CDR3: TGTGCCAGTAGTATTTCAGACACCCATCGTGGCAACTACGAGCAGTACTTC.

The rearrangement uses TRBV10-3 and TRBJ2-7, with D maybe TRBD2 (7 bases). This CDR3 is 15 amino acids long. Germline loops: CDR1 ENHRY, CDR2 SYGVKD. V shed 7 bases and J shed 3 bases, with 19 bases lying between them. CDR3 in amino acids: CAIKGGEGGIYEQYF. The DNA for the CDR3 is TGTGCCATCAAGGGTGGCGAGGGGGGGATCTACGAGCAGTACTTC.

This chain joins TRBV5-1 and TRBJ2-5, with 10 bases matching TRBD1. With V trimmed by 4 bases and J by 4 bases, 4 bases remained unmatched. Germline CDR1 and CDR2: SGHRS and YFSETQ. The CDR3 sequence is 14 residues long. The CDR3 DNA reads as TGCGCCAGCAGCACCCGGACAGGGGGAGAGACCCAGTACTTC. Amino acid sequence: CASSTRTGGETQYF. Complete variable domain (other parts from reference TRBV5-1 and TRBJ2-5): KAGVTQTPRYLIKTRGQQVTLSCSPISGHRSVSWYQQTPGQGLQFLFEYFSETQRNKGNFPGRFSGRQFSNSRSEMNVSTLELGDSALYLCASSTRTGGETQYFGPGTRLLVL.

The chain recombines TRBV18 with TRBJ2-5, with 7 nucleotides matching TRBD1. Germline V gene data show CDR1 as KGHSH and CDR2 as LQKENI. The CDR3 is 14 amino acids. With V trimmed by 2 bases and J by 2 bases, 2 bases remained unmatched. CDR3: CASSPWDRQETQYF. CDR3 nucleotide sequence: TGTGCCAGCTCACCATGGGACAGACAAGAGACCCAGTACTTC. The whole variable domain, filled in from reference TRBV18 and TRBJ2-5, reads NAGVMQNPRHLVRRRGQEARLRCSPMKGHSHVYWYRQLPEEGLKFMVYLQKENIIDESGMPKERFSAEFPKEGPSILRIQQVVRGDSAAYFCASSPWDRQETQYFGPGTRLLVL.

Remarks on this clone: Distinct nucleotide sequences in the sample also encode this CDR3. This sequence joins TRBV28 and TRBJ1-5, with D maybe TRBD1 (5 bases). CDR3 length: 15 amino acids. Germline assignment: CDR1 MDHEN and CDR2 SYDVKM. V was clipped by 3 bases and J by 3 bases, with 12 bases between them. The CDR3, as DNA: TGTGCCAGCAGTTTGTGGCAGGGCAACAATCAGCCCCAGCATTTT. Its protein product is CASSLWQGNNQPQHF.

The chain carries TRBV5-1 and TRBJ1-4, with D tentatively TRBD1 (6 bases). Germline lookup yields CDR1 SGHRS and CDR2 YFSETQ. The CDR3 runs 14 residues. V lost 0 bases and J 7 bases, leaving 10 bases between the germline ends. CDR3 in DNA: TGCGCCAGCAGCTTGGCAGGGGATATTGAAAAACTGTTTTTT. Its protein is CASSLAGDIEKLFF. The full variable domain, with the rest looked up from reference TRBV5-1 and TRBJ1-4, is KAGVTQTPRYLIKTRGQQVTLSCSPISGHRSVSWYQQTPGQGLQFLFEYFSETQRNKGNFPGRFSGRQFSNSRSEMNVSTLELGDSALYLCASSLAGDIEKLFFGSGTQLSVL.

The chain carries TRBV7-9 and TRBJ1-4, with no clear D. This CDR3 comprises 15 residues. V was shortened by 1 base and J by 5 bases, with 11 bases between the two germline ends. CDR1 SEHNR and CDR2 FQNEAQ come from the germline V gene (reference sequence). CDR3 sequence (DNA): TGTGCCAGCAGCTTAGGGTACAGCCTGAATGAAAAACTGTTTTTT. This gives the protein CASSLGYSLNEKLFF. Filled out from reference TRBV7-9 and TRBJ1-4, the complete variable domain reads DTGVSQNPRHKITKRGQNVTFRCDPISEHNRLYWYRQTLGQGPEFLTYFQNEAQLEKSRLLSDRFSAERPKGSFSTLEIQRTEQGDSAMYLCASSLGYSLNEKLFFGSGTQLSVL.

This chain uses TRBV2 with TRBJ2-7; no definite D call. The CDR3 length is 14 residues. Trimming took off 4 bases at V and 2 bases at J, with 12 bases between the two ends. In germline, CDR1 is SNHLY, CDR2 FYNNEI. The CDR3 DNA follows: TGTGCCAGCAGTGGGGTCAGACTGCCCTACGAGCAGTACTTC. It yields the protein CASSGVRLPYEQYF.

This clone appeared once. J is TRBJ2-2 and V is TRBV6-5; a weak D match, TRBD1 (6 bases). This CDR3 region has 14 residues. Germline lookup yields CDR1 MNHEY and CDR2 SVGAGI. CDR3 region: CVTGQTTNTGELFF. Here the CDR3 DNA reads TGTGTCACCGGACAGACGACGAACACCGGGGAGCTGTTTTTT.

The rearrangement uses TRBV30 and TRBJ1-1, with D tentatively TRBD1 (6 bases). Trimming cost V 3 bases and J 8 bases, with 10 bases left between them. The CDR3 length is 11 residues. Germline CDR1 is GTSNPN and CDR2 is SVGIG (reference sequence). The CDR3 DNA is TGTGCCTGGAGCGGGGGGCCAGAAGCTTTCTTT. Encoded protein: CAWSGGPEAFF.

The V call is TRBV5-4, the J call TRBJ1-2, with D hard to call. CDR3 length equals 12 residues. Trimming took 0 bases from V and 8 from J, leaving 8 bases between them. The germline V gene has CDR1 SGHNT and CDR2 YYREEE (reference sequence). The DNA of the CDR3 is TGTGCCAGCAGCTTGGTCGGAGGGGGCTACACCTTC. Translation: CASSLVGGGYTF.

The chain recombines TRBV2 with TRBJ2-7; 15 bases are a match to TRBD2. Germline values: CDR1 SNHLY, CDR2 FYNNEI. With 7 bases clipped from V and 7 bases from J, the junction kept 17 bases outside the gene matches. The CDR3 contains 18 residues. CDR3 in amino acids: CASTEGLAGGADTEEQYF. The CDR3 coding sequence is TGTGCCAGCACCGAGGGACTAGCGGGAGGAGCCGATACGGAGGAGCAGTACTTC.

The V and J genes are TRBV5-1 and TRBJ2-3; 7 bases are shared with TRBD2. The junction had 7 bases not matched to a gene; V was cut back by 6 bases and J by 0 bases. Germline assignment: CDR1 SGHRS and CDR2 YFSETQ. CDR3 length: 15 amino acids. The CDR3 region is CASKGSGGSTDTQYF. The CDR3 nucleotides read TGCGCCAGCAAGGGATCGGGGGGAAGCACAGATACGCAGTATTTT. Filled out from reference TRBV5-1 and TRBJ2-3, the complete variable domain reads KAGVTQTPRYLIKTRGQQVTLSCSPISGHRSVSWYQQTPGQGLQFLFEYFSETQRNKGNFPGRFSGRQFSNSRSEMNVSTLELGDSALYLCASKGSGGSTDTQYFGPGTRLTVL.

This chain links TRBV2 with TRBJ1-2; 10 bases fit TRBD1. Germline CDR1 and CDR2: SNHLY and FYNNEI. The CDR3 sequence is 14 residues long. The V gene end was trimmed by 7 bases and the J gene end by 3 bases; junction bases not matched to a gene: 5. CDR3 amino acids: CASKAGTGDYGYTF. The CDR3 DNA sequence: TGTGCCAGCAAAGCCGGGACAGGGGACTATGGCTACACCTTC.

The V call is TRBV30, the J call TRBJ2-2; tentative D call: TRBD1 (5 bases). Trimming left V 5 bases short and J 1 base short, with 11 bases between. CDR3 length: 14 amino acids. Germline V CDR1 and CDR2: GTSNPN, SVGIG (reference sequence). The CDR3: CAWETVRNTGELFF. For the CDR3, the DNA is TGTGCCTGGGAGACAGTCAGGAACACCGGGGAGCTGTTTTTT.

This chain links TRBV7-9 with TRBJ2-7; D ambiguous. The CDR3 consists of 14 residues. The germline V gene has CDR1 SEHNR and CDR2 FQNEAQ (reference sequence). With 5 bases removed from V and 5 bases from J, the gap between germline ends came to 16 bases. The CDR3 region has the DNA TGTGCCAGCAGCCCACAAGGAGTTCTCGACGAGCAGTACTTC. Residues: CASSPQGVLDEQYF. Filled out from reference TRBV7-9 and TRBJ2-7, the complete variable domain reads DTGVSQNPRHKITKRGQNVTFRCDPISEHNRLYWYRQTLGQGPEFLTYFQNEAQLEKSRLLSDRFSAERPKGSFSTLEIQRTEQGDSAMYLCASSPQGVLDEQYFGPGTRLTVT.